The 12 T cell receptor beta chains reported below all come from one sample, sequenced in a study of CD8 T cells in Susac syndrome. The RNA, about 0.45 to 1 ug, was put through reverse transcription using random hexamers. Each CDR3 protein gets one entry after TCRdb re-called the immunoSEQ multiplex PCR reads with MiXCR. Here the sample spans 350,000 to 550,000 distinct CDR3 sequences, more than 70% being singletons. What was sequenced was CD8+ T cells from PBMCs. The receptors originated from a human donor with multiple sclerosis.

CDR3 nucleotide sequence: TGTGCCTGGAGCTCCGGGACAGGGACGGAGGGCTACACCTTC. This gives the protein CAWSSGTGTEGYTF. The rearrangement links TRBV30 to TRBJ1-2; TRBD1 aligns across 9 bases. Per the germline V gene, CDR1 is GTSNPN and CDR2 is SVGIG (reference sequence). The CDR3 runs 14 residues. The trim removed 3 bases at V and 8 bases at J, leaving 10 bases unmatched. Using reference TRBV30 and TRBJ1-2 for the parts outside the CDR3, the full variable domain is SQTIHQWPATLVQPVGSPLSLECTVEGTSNPNLYWYRQAAGRGLQLLFYSVGIGQISSEVPQNLSASRPQDRQFILSSKKLLLSDSGFYLCAWSSGTGTEGYTFGSGTRLTVV.

The rearrangement links TRBV5-1 to TRBJ1-1, with D tentatively TRBD1 (6 bases). V was cut by 0 bases and J by 7 bases, with 13 bases left in between. The CDR3 contains 14 residues. The germline gives CDR1 SGHRS, CDR2 YFSETQ. CDR3: CASSLGQDYGEAFF. The CDR3 DNA sequence: TGCGCCAGCAGCTTGGGACAGGATTATGGTGAAGCTTTCTTT.

The chain uses TRBV7-7 and TRBJ2-7; D is undetermined. There are 13 residues in the CDR3. Germline V gives CDR1 SSHAT, CDR2 FNYEAQ (reference sequence). V lost 4 bases to trimming and J lost 0 bases, with 7 bases between them. The CDR3 DNA is TGTGCCAGCAGCTGGGCAGGCTCCTACGAGCAGTACTTC. It encodes CASSWAGSYEQYF.

J is TRBJ1-2 and V is TRBV25-1; no firm D call. V was shortened by 6 bases and J by 6 bases, with 8 bases between the two germline ends. The germline V gene has CDR1 MGHDK and CDR2 SYGVNS. The CDR3 extends over 11 amino acids. CDR3 bases: TGTGCCAGCAGAGACGTGGATGGCTACACCTTC. The encoded protein is CASRDVDGYTF.

The gene calls are TRBV20-1 and TRBJ2-1, with D possibly being TRBD2 (6 bases). This CDR3 contains 13 residues. In germline, CDR1 is DFQATT, CDR2 SNEGSKA (reference sequence). With 6 bases removed from V and 7 bases from J, the gap between germline ends came to 16 bases. Here the CDR3 reads CSARGSPGNEQFF. CDR3 coding DNA: TGCAGTGCCCGGGGGTCCCCAGGGAATGAGCAGTTCTTC.

The chain combines TRBV6-5 with TRBJ2-7; 11 bases are shared with TRBD1. CDR3 length: 14 amino acids. V lost 4 bases and J lost 5; bases outside the gene matches: 4. In germline, CDR1 is MNHEY, CDR2 SVGAGI. CDR3 sequence reads: CASSFRTGGDEQYF. The CDR3 region has the DNA TGTGCCAGCAGTTTCCGGACAGGGGGCGACGAGCAGTACTTC.

V and J are TRBV21-1 and TRBJ2-3; TRBD2, the table's D call, lacks a check against the DNA. TRBV21-1 is termed a pseudogene. CDR3 length: 13 residues. CDR3: CASSKAEGGTQYF. CDR3 in DNA: TGTGCCAGCAGCAAAGCAGAAGGAGGGACGCAGTATTTT.

This sequence joins TRBV11-3 and TRBJ2-2; 11 bases are shared with TRBD2. The J segment lost 4 bases and the V segment lost 0 bases, leaving 13 bases of the junction unmatched. Germline-derived CDR1 and CDR2 are SGHNT and YENEEA. The CDR3 is 20 residues long. CDR3 DNA sequence: TGTGCCAGCAGCTTAGATCCCCTTCTAGCGGGGGGCCACCGCACCGGGGAGCTGTTTTTT. Translating it yields CASSLDPLLAGGHRTGELFF.

J is TRBJ1-5 and V is TRBV4-1; TRBD1 might be the D (5 bases). The germline CDR1 and CDR2 sequences are MGHRA and YSYEKL. The CDR3 extends over 14 amino acids. Deletions cut 1 base from V and 9 bases from J, with 13 bases between. This chain's CDR3 is CASSQVKGLGPQHF. CDR3 coding DNA: TGCGCCAGCAGCCAAGTAAAGGGGCTTGGGCCCCAGCATTTT.

The V and J genes are TRBV2 and TRBJ2-1; 12 bases match TRBD2. Germline V gene sequence: CDR1 SNHLY, CDR2 FYNNEI. CDR3 length equals 19 residues. V gave up 2 bases and J gave up 4 bases; unmatched junction bases: 12. CDR3 region: CASSEFIELGLAGYNEQFF. The CDR3 DNA reads as TGTGCCAGCAGTGAATTTATTGAGCTTGGACTAGCGGGGTACAATGAGCAGTTCTTC.

V gene TRBV4-1 combines with J gene TRBJ1-1; D not resolved. This CDR3 is 16 amino acids long. Germline V lookup: CDR1 MGHRA, CDR2 YSYEKL. The V end was cut by 0 bases, the J end by 4 bases, with 15 bases between. CDR3 residues: CASSQDEGTSGTEAFF. The CDR3 bases are TGCGCCAGCAGCCAAGATGAAGGAACCTCGGGCACTGAAGCTTTCTTT.

The gene calls are TRBV6-1 and TRBJ1-4, with D hard to call. Deletions cut 4 bases from V and 0 bases from J, with 18 bases between. This CDR3 spans 18 amino acids. Germline CDR1 reads MNHNS; CDR2 reads SASEGT. Here the CDR3 reads CASSVEPTRRATNEKLFF. The CDR3 DNA sequence: TGTGCCAGCAGTGTCGAGCCAACCAGAAGGGCAACTAATGAAAAACTGTTTTTT.